Below, 22 T cell receptor beta chains from the same sample are listed, as sequenced in a study of blood T cell repertoires in COVID-19. Assay: immunoSEQ multiplex PCR; the TCRdb copy retains only in-frame clones and omits some. The sample records some 300,000 clones, more than 80% being singletons. Input material: peripheral blood. The receptor source for this set is a woman aged 50 to 65 with COVID-19, enrolled during active disease.

This rearrangement joins TRBV9 to TRBJ1-2, with unresolved D. CDR1 and CDR2 (germline): SGDLS, YYNGEE. Trimming took off 3 bases at V and 8 bases at J, with 11 bases between the two ends. CDR3 size: 12 residues. The CDR3 DNA is TGTGCCAGCAGCGGAACAGCCCGGGGCTACACCTTC. Encoded protein: CASSGTARGYTF.

The chain couples TRBV6-1 to TRBJ1-2; 7 nucleotides match TRBD1. V shed 1 base, J shed 8 bases, and the junction held 13 bases outside the gene matches. Germline lookup yields CDR1 MNHNS and CDR2 SASEGT. CDR3 size: 16 residues. This chain's CDR3 is CASSEVYRGHNLGYTF. The CDR3 nucleotides are TGTGCCAGCAGTGAAGTGTACAGGGGACACAATTTGGGCTACACCTTC.

The J gene is TRBJ1-6, the V gene TRBV5-1, with TRBD1 matching over 7 bases. CDR1 is SGHRS and CDR2 is YFSETQ in the germline V gene. The CDR3 spans 15 residues. The V gene end was trimmed by 0 bases and the J gene end by 6 bases; junction bases not matched to a gene: 3. CDR3 loop: CASSLETGANSPLHF. CDR3 in DNA: TGCGCCAGCAGCTTGGAAACAGGGGCTAATTCACCCCTCCACTTT.

The V and J genes are TRBV7-9 and TRBJ2-7, with 7 bases fitting TRBD2. Germline CDR1 and CDR2: SEHNR and FQNEAQ (reference sequence). This CDR3 has 14 residues. Trimming took 5 bases from V and 7 from J; bases not matched to a gene: 11. As DNA, the CDR3 is TGTGCCAGCAGCCCCGGCAAGGCTAGCGGAGAGCAGTACTTC. It specifies CASSPGKASGEQYF.

This clone has more than one count but fewer than ten. V gene TRBV19 combines with J gene TRBJ2-1, with TRBD1 as a possible D gene (6 bases). With 5 bases removed from V and 3 bases from J, the gap between germline ends came to 20 bases. From germline, CDR1 is LNHDA and CDR2 SQIVND (reference sequence). CDR3 size: 17 residues. The DNA for the CDR3 is TGTGCCAGTAGTCCGAGACAGGACAGACTATTCTACAATGAGCAGTTCTTC. This codes for CASSPRQDRLFYNEQFF.

This rearrangement joins TRBV6-5 to TRBJ2-5, with D tentatively TRBD1 (7 bases). The V end lost 4 bases, the J end lost 2 bases, and 14 bases lay between the germline ends. CDR3 size: 15 residues. From germline, CDR1 is MNHEY and CDR2 SVGAGI. The chain's CDR3 is CASSFGGQPQETQYF. DNA for the CDR3: TGTGCCAGCAGTTTCGGGGGACAGCCGCAAGAGACCCAGTACTTC.

The V call is TRBV12-1, the J call TRBJ2-1; TRBD1, the D gene given by the table, was not confirmed from the DNA. TRBV12-1 is tagged as a pseudogene. This CDR3 is 13 amino acids long. Written as DNA, the CDR3 is TGTGCCAGCAGCTGTGGGCTGGCCCATGAGCAGTTCTTC. Translating gives CASSCGLAHEQFF.

The chain is built from TRBV19 and TRBJ2-7, with TRBD2 matching over 8 bases. Germline V lookup: CDR1 LNHDA, CDR2 SQIVND (reference sequence). The length of the CDR3 is 14 residues. V lost 4 bases and J lost 2; bases outside the gene matches: 4. CDR3 in amino acids: CASSRTSGAYEQYF. The CDR3 DNA sequence: TGTGCCAGTAGTAGAACTAGCGGCGCCTACGAGCAGTACTTC.

V usage is TRBV7-2 and J usage is TRBJ2-1; 9 nucleotides agree with TRBD1. After removal of 1 base from V and 7 bases from J, the junction contained 8 bases not matched to a gene. Germline assignment: CDR1 SGHTA and CDR2 FQGNSA. The CDR3 contains 16 residues. CDR3 nucleotides: TGTGCCAGCAGCTTAGAGGGACAGGGCTGGTGGAATGAGCAGTTCTTC. It yields the protein CASSLEGQGWWNEQFF.

The V call is TRBV7-6, the J call TRBJ2-7; TRBD2 aligns across 9 bases. This CDR3 contains 15 residues. CDR1 and CDR2 from the germline V gene are SGHVS and FNYEAQ. The V gene end was trimmed by 2 bases and the J gene end by 2 bases; junction bases not matched to a gene: 4. The chain's CDR3 is CASSLTPSGAYEQYF. The DNA for the CDR3 is TGTGCCAGCAGCTTAACCCCTAGCGGGGCCTACGAGCAGTACTTC.

The J gene is TRBJ2-7, the V gene TRBV7-3; a weak D match, TRBD2 (6 bases). From germline, CDR1 is SGHTA and CDR2 FQGTGA. CDR3 size: 13 residues. Trimming took off 3 bases at V and 6 bases at J, with 12 bases between the two ends. CDR3 in amino acids: CASSLGGVGEQYF. Written as DNA, the CDR3 is TGTGCCAGCAGCTTGGGAGGTGTCGGCGAGCAGTACTTC. Full variable domain (outside the CDR3, taken from reference TRBV7-3 and TRBJ2-7): GAGVSQTPSNKVTEKGKYVELRCDPISGHTALYWYRQSLGQGPEFLIYFQGTGAADDSGLPNDRFFAVRPEGSVSTLKIQRTERGDSAVYLCASSLGGVGEQYFGPGTRLTVT.

The chain links TRBV4-1 to TRBJ1-5; TRBD1 might be the D (6 bases). The CDR3 totals 12 residues. Trimming pared 5 bases from V and 4 bases from J, leaving 6 bases between. Germline values: CDR1 MGHRA, CDR2 YSYEKL. The CDR3 spells CASSDRNQPQHF. CDR3 nucleotide sequence: TGCGCCAGCAGCGACAGGAATCAGCCCCAGCATTTT.

The chain has TRBV4-1 and TRBJ1-2; the D gene is possibly TRBD1 (6 bases). The V end was cut by 7 bases, the J end by 4 bases, with 16 bases between. The CDR3 is made up of 14 amino acids. Germline V CDR1 and CDR2: MGHRA, YSYEKL. The CDR3 DNA sequence: TGCGCCAGCAACAAGAGGGACACGGCCTATGGCTACACCTTC. Protein: CASNKRDTAYGYTF.

This clone was seen just once. The rearrangement uses TRBV5-8 and TRBJ1-2; TRBD1 matches at 7 bases. The J segment lost 4 bases and the V segment lost 1 base, leaving 10 bases of the junction unmatched. The CDR3 spans 16 residues. Germline V gene lookup returns CDR1 SGHTS and CDR2 YDEGEE. In DNA, the CDR3 is TGTGCCAGCAGCTTGATGAGAGGGGGCGCCGTCTATGGCTACACCTTC. This gives the protein CASSLMRGGAVYGYTF.

The rearrangement joins TRBV15 to TRBJ2-5, with unresolved D. CDR3 length: 12 amino acids. CDR1 is LNHNV, CDR2 YYDKDF, per germline (reference sequence). V was shortened by 0 bases and J by 12 bases, with 11 bases between the two germline ends. The chain's CDR3 is CATSRDSRQEYF. CDR3 coding DNA: TGTGCCACCAGCAGAGATTCCCGGCAGGAGTACTTC.

Here the CDR3 reads CASSYVGPTEAFF. DNA for the CDR3: TGTGCCAGCAGTTACGTGGGGCCAACTGAAGCTTTCTTT. This sequence joins TRBV6-2 or TRBV6-3 and TRBJ1-1; D is possibly TRBD1 (5 bases). Trimming removed 2 bases at V and 5 bases at J, with 9 bases between. CDR1 and CDR2 (germline): MNHEY, SVGEGT. CDR3 size: 13 residues.

This sequence joins TRBV6-4 and TRBJ2-1, with D possibly matching TRBD2 (6 bases). The germline V gene encodes CDR1 MRHNA and CDR2 SNTAGT. The CDR3 runs 15 residues. Trimming removed 3 bases at V and 9 bases at J, with 18 bases between. The CDR3 sequence is CASSDTGLDPGEQFF. CDR3 DNA: TGTGCCAGCAGTGATACGGGACTCGACCCTGGTGAGCAGTTCTTC.

The rearrangement links TRBV28 to TRBJ2-7, with unresolved D. Trimming stripped 5 bases from V and 3 bases from J, with 8 bases between. The CDR3 runs 12 residues. In germline, CDR1 is MDHEN, CDR2 SYDVKM. As DNA, the CDR3 is TGTGCCAGCAGTCCCTCCCTCTACGAGCAGTACTTC. It is translated as CASSPSLYEQYF.

Concerning this clone itself: Other DNA sequences of this sample code for an identical CDR3. The V gene is TRBV18, the J gene TRBJ1-5, with 10 bases lining up with TRBD1. The CDR3 loop spans 15 amino acids. CDR1 and CDR2 from the germline V gene are KGHSH and LQKENI. V lost 6 bases and J lost 2; bases outside the gene matches: 4. CDR3 in DNA: TGTGCCAGCTCTCCCGGGACAGGGGGCAATCAGCCCCAGCATTTT. Translated, it gives CASSPGTGGNQPQHF.

The gene calls are TRBV9 and TRBJ2-7; D is perhaps TRBD2 (5 bases). This CDR3 is built from 13 residues. Germline V lookup: CDR1 SGDLS, CDR2 YYNGEE. The ends were cut back, 0 bases at V and 4 bases at J, with 8 bases in the middle. CDR3 in DNA: TGTGCCAGCAGCGTAGATCCGGGATACGAGCAGTACTTC. It is translated as CASSVDPGYEQYF.

The genes are TRBV5-1 and TRBJ2-3; D may be TRBD1 (6 bases). The germline V gene has CDR1 SGHRS and CDR2 YFSETQ. The CDR3 extends over 15 amino acids. Trimming removed 4 bases at V and 2 bases at J, with 14 bases between. The CDR3 DNA reads as TGCGCCAGCAGCCCGAGGACAGATTCCACAGATACGCAGTATTTT. Its translation is CASSPRTDSTDTQYF.

The chain links TRBV18 to TRBJ2-7; 9 nucleotides match TRBD2. This CDR3 is 14 amino acids long. The germline gives CDR1 KGHSH, CDR2 LQKENI. Trimming cost V 0 bases and J 7 bases; bases outside gene matches: 4. The CDR3 DNA is TGTGCCAGCTCACCACCCTCCGCGGGAGGGGAGCAGTACTTC. Translating it yields CASSPPSAGGEQYF.